These 13 T cell receptor beta chains were sequenced from one sample in a study of regulatory T cells in long-lasting Graves disease. Researchers made TCR beta libraries by using iRepertoire HTBI primers and running Arm-PCR on CDR3 regions. TCRdb analysed the multiplex PCR reads with MiXCR anew, one entry per CDR3 protein. In the table there are about 530,000 distinct CDR3 sequences, about 16% of which are singletons. Time point specified: newly diagnosed GD, antithyroid drugs for less than 3 months. After RNA was extracted from PBMCs, the TCR library was made from it. The same sample was also used in a study of T cells in Graves' hyperthyroidism and ophthalmopathy.

Sequenced here: peripheral blood mononuclear cells (PBMCs), sampled at new diagnosis, from a patient treated with antithyroid drugs. The receptors were gathered from a woman aged 35-60 years with Graves disease.

The genes are TRBV4-2 and TRBJ1-2, with a tentative D call TRBD1 (6 bases). The CDR3 runs 16 residues. With 0 bases removed from V and 4 bases from J, the gap between germline ends came to 15 bases. CDR1 and CDR2 (germline): LGHNA, YNFKEQ. The CDR3 protein is CASSQDPVGGGYGYTF. DNA for the CDR3: TGTGCCAGCAGCCAAGATCCTGTAGGGGGAGGCTATGGCTACACCTTC.

The table lists this clonotype with a few counts. The chain is built from TRBV15 and TRBJ2-3; D is unresolved. With 6 bases removed from V and 0 bases from J, the gap between germline ends came to 19 bases. The CDR3 runs to 17 residues. Germline values: CDR1 LNHNV, CDR2 YYDKDF (reference sequence). This chain's CDR3 is CATRDRHRASSTDTQYF. The CDR3 region has the DNA TGTGCCACCAGGGACCGCCACAGAGCCTCTAGCACAGATACGCAGTATTTT.

The table lists this clonotype with many counts. The gene calls are TRBV12-3 or TRBV12-4 and TRBJ1-3; D not certain. V shed 6 bases and J shed 4 bases, with 7 bases lying between them. The CDR3 spans 12 residues. CDR3 sequence (DNA): TGTGCCAGCAGCATTGCGGGAAACACCATATATTTT. Its translation: CASSIAGNTIYF.

This clonotype was seen a few times. The chain links TRBV5-1 to TRBJ2-1; TRBD2 matches 7 bases. Trimming took 2 bases from V and 0 from J; bases not matched to a gene: 8. Germline loops: CDR1 SGHRS, CDR2 YFSETQ. This CDR3 is 17 amino acids long. CDR3 nucleotide sequence: TGCGCCAGCAGCTTAGCTCCGGGGGGAAGCTCCTACAATGAGCAGTTCTTC. It encodes CASSLAPGGSSYNEQFF.

In this sample, this clonotype turned up many times. The CDR3 reads CSATSGGANQPQHF. Written as DNA, the CDR3 is TGCAGTGCAACCTCTGGGGGGGCCAATCAGCCCCAGCATTTT. This rearrangement joins TRBV20-1 to TRBJ1-5; possibly TRBD1 for D (6 bases). The CDR3 totals 14 residues. V gave up 6 bases and J gave up 3 bases, with 15 bases separating them. Germline V gene lookup returns CDR1 DFQATT and CDR2 SNEGSKA (reference sequence).

This clonotype came up many times. The V call is TRBV20-1, the J call TRBJ2-7; unclear D gene. Germline assignment: CDR1 DFQATT and CDR2 SNEGSKA (reference sequence). CDR3 size: 13 residues. V was shortened by 0 bases and J by 5 bases, with 11 bases between the two germline ends. Here the CDR3 DNA reads TGCAGTGCTAGAGATTTGAGTGGCCACGAGCAGTACTTC. This translates into CSARDLSGHEQYF.

This clonotype was picked up many times. This chain joins TRBV28 and TRBJ2-3; D gene ambiguous. Germline lookup yields CDR1 MDHEN and CDR2 SYDVKM. CDR3 length: 13 amino acids. V lost 3 bases, J lost 6 bases, and 10 bases lay in between. The CDR3 coding sequence is TGTGCCAGCAGTTTTCCCCCGAGCGATACGCAGTATTTT. Translating it yields CASSFPPSDTQYF. The whole variable domain, remainder taken from reference TRBV28 and TRBJ2-3, is DVKVTQSSRYLVKRTGEKVFLECVQDMDHENMFWYRQDPGLGLRLIYFSYDVKMKEKGDIPEGYSVSREKKERFSLILESASTNQTSMYLCASSFPPSDTQYFGPGTRLTVL.

Turning to this clonotype: With a much larger clone just one base away, this may be a read error. The rearrangement uses TRBV6-2 or TRBV6-3 and TRBJ2-7; 10 nucleotides match TRBD2. In germline, CDR1 is MNHEY, CDR2 SVGEGT. The CDR3 sequence is 16 residues long. CDR3 nucleotide sequence: TGTGCCAGCAGTCACTCATCCAGCGGGGGGGCCTACGAGCAGTACTTC. It specifies CASSHSSSGGAYEQYF.

This clonotype was seen many times. CDR3 region: CASSPPGTGGDQPQHF. As DNA, the CDR3 is TGTGCCAGCAGTCCTCCCGGGACAGGGGGCGATCAGCCCCAGCATTTT. The chain combines TRBV12-3 or TRBV12-4 with TRBJ1-5; 12 bases map to TRBD1. The J segment lost 5 bases and the V segment lost 5 bases, leaving 7 bases of the junction unmatched. The CDR3 spans 16 residues.

The rearrangement uses TRBV5-5 and TRBJ2-7, with TRBD2 matching over 8 bases. V lost 5 bases, J lost 1 base, and 5 bases stayed unmatched. The CDR3 totals 14 residues. Germline values: CDR1 SGHKS, CDR2 YYEKEE (reference sequence). CDR3 in amino acids: CASSSPSGSYEQYF. Here the CDR3 DNA reads TGTGCCAGCAGTTCCCCTAGCGGGTCCTACGAGCAGTACTTC.

A few counts support this clonotype. V and J are TRBV4-1 and TRBJ2-5; tentative D call: TRBD1 (6 bases). This CDR3 is 16 amino acids long. Germline lookup yields CDR1 MGHRA and CDR2 YSYEKL. Trimming left V 4 bases short and J 5 bases short, with 20 bases between. DNA for the CDR3: TGCGCCAGCAGCCCCACGGACAGCCACAAATGGGAGACCCAGTACTTC. Residues: CASSPTDSHKWETQYF.

V usage is TRBV4-1 and J usage is TRBJ2-2; TRBD1 might be the D (6 bases). CDR3 length: 15 amino acids. The germline CDR1 and CDR2 sequences are MGHRA and YSYEKL. V was trimmed by 3 bases and J by 3 bases, leaving 11 bases between them. CDR3: CASSHPNRDTGELFF. The CDR3 DNA follows: TGCGCCAGCAGCCATCCCAACAGGGACACCGGGGAGCTGTTTTTT.

V gene TRBV10-3 combines with J gene TRBJ2-5, with D tentatively TRBD1 or TRBD2 (6 bases each). V lost 2 bases and J lost 1, with 11 bases in between. Germline V gives CDR1 ENHRY, CDR2 SYGVKD. The CDR3 is made up of 15 amino acids. The CDR3 here is CAISEPGATQETQYF. CDR3 DNA: TGTGCCATCAGTGAGCCGGGGGCAACCCAAGAGACCCAGTACTTC.